A single sample gave rise to the 22 T cell receptor beta chains below, sequenced in a study of T cell clonotyping in hematopoietic cell transplantation. Clones were sequenced by immunoSEQ multiplex PCR, and TCRdb holds only the in-frame ones, with some missing. The sample has roughly 5,000 clones; around 90% are singletons. Specimen: peripheral blood mononuclear cells, collected 100 days after allogeneic stem cell transplant. All receptors derive from a female patient aged 50-59 years who had an allogeneic stem cell transplant from a related donor, so the T cells may come from the graft donor. Some clones in this sample may be carry-over from other donors' samples.

CDR3 DNA sequence: TGTGCCAGCAGCCCCAACCCGACAGGGAATTCACCCCTCCACTTT. Translation: CASSPNPTGNSPLHF. The rearrangement uses TRBV7-3 and TRBJ1-6; 7 bases map to TRBD1. Losses at the gene ends were 5 bases for V and 7 bases for J; bases not matched to a gene: 8. The CDR3 has 15 amino acids. Looked up from germline, CDR1 is SGHTA and CDR2 is FQGTGA.

This chain joins TRBV4-1 and TRBJ1-3, with unresolved D. The CDR3 contains 16 residues. Germline V gene data show CDR1 as MGHRA and CDR2 as YSYEKL. V was shortened by 2 bases and J by 4 bases, with 15 bases between the two germline ends. This CDR3 reads CASSQPGRIQGNTIYF. The CDR3 bases are TGCGCCAGCAGCCAACCGGGCCGGATCCAAGGAAACACCATATATTTT.

This clone was found once. The rearrangement joins TRBV6-5 to TRBJ2-7, with TRBD2 as a possible D gene (6 bases). The germline V and J ends were trimmed by 0 bases and 0 bases, with 9 bases remaining between them. CDR1 and CDR2 from the germline V gene are MNHEY and SVGAGI. The CDR3 totals 15 residues. This CDR3 reads CASSYSAGNSYEQYF. The CDR3 DNA sequence: TGTGCCAGCAGTTACTCGGCGGGGAACTCCTACGAGCAGTACTTC.

The chain uses TRBV4-1 and TRBJ2-1; D ambiguous. The V gene's germline CDR1 is MGHRA and CDR2 YSYEKL. Deletions cut 4 bases from V and 8 bases from J, with 6 bases between. CDR3 length: 11 residues. The CDR3 region is CASSPGYEQFF. The CDR3 DNA reads TGCGCCAGCAGCCCCGGGTATGAGCAGTTCTTC.

V is TRBV27 and J is TRBJ1-6, with TRBD1 matching 7 bases. The CDR3 length is 15 residues. With V trimmed by 2 bases and J by 6 bases, 4 bases remained unmatched. Germline loops: CDR1 MNHEY, CDR2 SMNVEV (reference sequence). CDR3 sequence: CASSLLGTANSPLHF. The DNA for the CDR3 is TGTGCCAGCAGTTTACTCGGGACAGCTAATTCACCCCTCCACTTT.

The V call is TRBV28, the J call TRBJ2-7; no clear D gene. The CDR3 contains 15 residues. CDR1 and CDR2 from the germline V gene are MDHEN and SYDVKM. V lost 6 bases and J 1 base, leaving 16 bases between the germline ends. DNA of the CDR3: TGTGCCAGCAGAACCTATATGACCGGTTCCTACGAGCAGTACTTC. Amino acid sequence: CASRTYMTGSYEQYF. Full variable domain (rest looked up from reference TRBV28 and TRBJ2-7): DVKVTQSSRYLVKRTGEKVFLECVQDMDHENMFWYRQDPGLGLRLIYFSYDVKMKEKGDIPEGYSVSREKKERFSLILESASTNQTSMYLCASRTYMTGSYEQYFGPGTRLTVT.

J is TRBJ1-4 and V is TRBV7-8; D is possibly TRBD1 (6 bases). Germline-derived CDR1 and CDR2 are SGHVS and FQNEAQ. V lost 5 bases and J lost 7, with 20 bases in between. The CDR3 sequence is 16 residues long. CDR3 in DNA: TGTGCCAGCAGCCTAGACAGGCACCCCAGCAGTGAAAAACTGTTTTTT. Protein sequence: CASSLDRHPSSEKLFF.

The chain combines TRBV28 with TRBJ1-1, with D possibly matching TRBD1 (5 bases). Germline assignment: CDR1 MDHEN and CDR2 SYDVKM. Trimming took off 5 bases at V and 1 base at J, with 17 bases between the two ends. The CDR3 runs 16 residues. The CDR3 coding sequence is TGTGCCAGCAGTAATGGGAGGGGTAACAGGAACACTGAAGCTTTCTTT. Translation: CASSNGRGNRNTEAFF.

The rearrangement joins TRBV9 to TRBJ2-7; D not certain. CDR3 length: 13 amino acids. Trimming removed 4 bases at V and 5 bases at J, with 13 bases between. Germline CDR1 SGDLS, CDR2 YYNGEE. The CDR3 spells CASSPRGTHEQYF. The CDR3, as DNA: TGTGCCAGCAGCCCCCGAGGTACGCACGAGCAGTACTTC.

The CDR3 nucleotides are TGTGCCTGGAAGGGACAGCCTATGACTGAAGCTTTCTTT. Its translation is CAWKGQPMTEAFF. The chain recombines TRBV30 with TRBJ1-1, with 7 bases aligning to TRBD1. The CDR3 has 13 amino acids. V was clipped by 4 bases and J by 5 bases; unmatched bases: 7. Germline V gene sequence: CDR1 GTSNPN, CDR2 SVGIG (reference sequence).

A few counts support this clone. The V call is TRBV6-4, the J call TRBJ2-1; TRBD2 is a possible D gene (7 bases). This CDR3 is 15 amino acids long. Germline V CDR1 and CDR2: MRHNA, SNTAGT. V lost 0 bases to trimming and J lost 6 bases, with 12 bases between them. Here the CDR3 reads CASSDSGGGINEQFF. DNA of the CDR3: TGTGCCAGCAGTGACTCGGGAGGGGGTATCAATGAGCAGTTCTTC.

V gene TRBV7-9 combines with J gene TRBJ2-7; no clear D. The V gene lost 6 bases and the J gene lost 5 bases, with 11 bases spanning the gap. Germline CDR1 is SEHNR and CDR2 is FQNEAQ (reference sequence). The CDR3 runs 12 residues. CDR3 in amino acids: CASRRDPHEQYF. CDR3 in DNA: TGTGCCAGCAGGCGAGATCCTCACGAGCAGTACTTC. The full variable domain, with the rest looked up from reference TRBV7-9 and TRBJ2-7, is DTGVSQNPRHKITKRGQNVTFRCDPISEHNRLYWYRQTLGQGPEFLTYFQNEAQLEKSRLLSDRFSAERPKGSFSTLEIQRTEQGDSAMYLCASRRDPHEQYFGPGTRLTVT.

J is TRBJ2-7 and V is TRBV6-5; D could derive from TRBD1 or TRBD2 (6 bases each). The CDR3 sequence is 15 residues long. With 6 bases removed from V and 3 bases from J, the gap between germline ends came to 18 bases. From germline, CDR1 is MNHEY and CDR2 SVGAGI. The CDR3 loop reads CASRDSKGGGYEQYF. CDR3 sequence (DNA): TGTGCCAGCAGAGACAGTAAGGGGGGAGGCTACGAGCAGTACTTC.

Concerning this clone itself: Mismatch with germline at one junction end may stem from a read error. This chain links TRBV6-1 with TRBJ1-1; D uncertain. The CDR3 sequence is 17 residues long. Germline CDR1 is MNHNS and CDR2 is SASEGT. The CDR3 DNA reads TGTGCCAGCAGCGAAGGGTGGGGAAGTGTGGGTCGGACTGAAGCTTTCTTT. Its translation: CASSEGWGSVGRTEAFF.

The V call is TRBV29-1, the J call TRBJ2-7; D is perhaps TRBD2 (6 bases). CDR3 size: 13 residues. Trimming left V 2 bases short and J 2 bases short, with 10 bases between. CDR1 is SQVTM, CDR2 ANQGSEA, per germline. The CDR3 loop is CSVEKEGTYEQYF. Written as DNA, the CDR3 is TGCAGCGTTGAAAAGGAGGGCACCTACGAGCAGTACTTC.

J is TRBJ1-1 and V is TRBV7-2; weak D call: TRBD1 (5 bases). From germline, CDR1 is SGHTA and CDR2 FQGNSA. V was clipped by 2 bases and J by 1 base, with 8 bases between them. CDR3 size: 14 residues. This chain's CDR3 is CASSLRQTNTEAFF. The CDR3 DNA follows: TGTGCCAGCAGCTTACGACAGACGAACACTGAAGCTTTCTTT. The variable domain in full, with the rest retrieved from reference TRBV7-2 and TRBJ1-1, is GAGVSQSPSNKVTEKGKDVELRCDPISGHTALYWYRQSLGQGLEFLIYFQGNSAPDKSGLPSDRFSAERTGGSVSTLTIQRTQQEDSAVYLCASSLRQTNTEAFFGQGTRLTVV.

The chain couples TRBV5-1 to TRBJ2-1; 12 nucleotides align to TRBD1. The V segment lost 4 bases and the J segment 4 bases; nucleotides outside the gene matches: 9. CDR3 length: 17 residues. The V gene's germline CDR1 is SGHRS and CDR2 YFSETQ. The CDR3 reads CASSEGQGANRYNEQFF. In DNA form, the CDR3 reads TGCGCCAGCAGCGAGGGACAGGGGGCGAATCGGTACAATGAGCAGTTCTTC.

The chain has TRBV7-9 and TRBJ1-2, with 7 bases identical to TRBD1. V lost 2 bases and J lost 7; bases outside the gene matches: 7. The CDR3 runs 14 residues. Germline-derived CDR1 and CDR2 are SEHNR and FQNEAQ (reference sequence). The CDR3 region is CASSLTGVPGGYTF. CDR3 bases: TGTGCCAGCAGCTTAACAGGGGTTCCAGGTGGCTACACCTTC.

The J gene is TRBJ2-2, the V gene TRBV9, with D unclear. There are 13 residues in the CDR3. Germline assignment: CDR1 SGDLS and CDR2 YYNGEE. The V gene lost 0 bases and the J gene lost 10 bases, with 10 bases spanning the gap. CDR3 in amino acids: CASSVGAEQELFF. CDR3 DNA sequence: TGTGCCAGCAGCGTAGGTGCGGAGCAGGAGCTGTTTTTT.

The chain joins TRBV5-1 to TRBJ1-4; 7 positions match TRBD1. The ends lost 5 bases at V and 8 bases at J; junction bases unmatched: 18. This CDR3 comprises 17 residues. Per germline, CDR1 SGHRS and CDR2 YFSETQ. The CDR3 reads CASSPSGGLDSGEKLFF. Here the CDR3 DNA reads TGCGCCAGCAGTCCCTCAGGGGGTTTGGATTCTGGGGAAAAACTGTTTTTT.

This clone turned up a few times. This chain uses TRBV4-2 with TRBJ2-7; the match to TRBD1 covers 10 bases. The junction had 15 bases not matched to a gene; V was cut back by 5 bases and J by 2 bases. Germline CDR1 is LGHNA and CDR2 is YNFKEQ. The CDR3 totals 18 residues. The CDR3 spells CASSSRGQGRAWPYEQYF. CDR3 bases: TGTGCCAGCAGCTCAAGGGGACAGGGGAGAGCTTGGCCCTACGAGCAGTACTTC.

This rearrangement joins TRBV28 to TRBJ1-5, with D unclear. The CDR3 sequence is 13 residues long. The V gene lost 2 bases and the J gene lost 5 bases, with 7 bases spanning the gap. Germline CDR1 reads MDHEN; CDR2 reads SYDVKM. The CDR3 spells CASSLGGDQPQHF. CDR3 DNA sequence: TGTGCCAGCAGTTTAGGTGGGGATCAGCCCCAGCATTTT.